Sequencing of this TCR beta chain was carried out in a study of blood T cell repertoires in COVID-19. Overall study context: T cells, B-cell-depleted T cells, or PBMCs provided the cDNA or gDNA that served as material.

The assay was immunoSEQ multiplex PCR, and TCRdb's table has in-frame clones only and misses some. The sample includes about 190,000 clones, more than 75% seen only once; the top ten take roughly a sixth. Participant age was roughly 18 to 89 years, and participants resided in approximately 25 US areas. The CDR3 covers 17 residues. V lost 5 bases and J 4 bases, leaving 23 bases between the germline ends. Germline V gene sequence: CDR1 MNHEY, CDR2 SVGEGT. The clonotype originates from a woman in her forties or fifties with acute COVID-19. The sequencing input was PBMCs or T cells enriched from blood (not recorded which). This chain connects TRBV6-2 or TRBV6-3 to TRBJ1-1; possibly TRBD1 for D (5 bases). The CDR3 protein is CASSSWTSPPLGTEAFF. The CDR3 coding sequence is TGTGCCAGCAGTAGCTGGACAAGTCCCCCGTTGGGCACTGAAGCTTTCTTT.